Below, 25 T cell receptor beta chains from the same sample are listed, as sequenced in a study of T cell responses to AZD1222 COVID-19 vaccine. Using immunoSEQ multiplex PCR, the repertoire was profiled, and TCRdb retains in-frame clones only, with some absent. Of fewer than 45,000 clones detected, approximately 88% appear once; the ten largest clones hold roughly 7%. The starting material was peripheral blood, obtained on day 0 of AZD1222 vaccination. The receptors originated from an adult in good health.

This chain connects TRBV6-2 or TRBV6-3 to TRBJ1-1; TRBD1 aligns across 7 bases. Germline V gene data show CDR1 as MNHEY and CDR2 as SVGEGT. The CDR3 has 13 amino acids. Unmatched junction bases numbered 6, after V lost 5 bases and J lost 6 bases. CDR3 amino acids: CASSQGERAEAFF. CDR3 nucleotides: TGTGCCAGCAGTCAGGGGGAACGGGCTGAAGCTTTCTTT.

This chain connects TRBV19 to TRBJ2-7; 7 bases fit TRBD1. Germline CDR1 reads LNHDA; CDR2 reads SQIVND (reference sequence). The CDR3 runs 13 residues. The ends lost 4 bases at V and 6 bases at J; junction bases unmatched: 6. The chain's CDR3 is CASSTTGNVEQYF. The CDR3 DNA follows: TGTGCCAGTAGTACGACAGGGAATGTCGAGCAGTACTTC.

The genes are TRBV6-1 and TRBJ1-6; TRBD1 might be the D (6 bases). Trimming shortened V by 2 bases and J by 19 bases, and 21 bases separated the two germline ends. Germline CDR1 and CDR2: MNHNS and SASEGT. The CDR3 loop spans 14 amino acids. In nucleotides, the CDR3 is TGTGCCAGCAGTGAAAAAGGGGCAGGGGTCCCCAATCACTTT. This translates into CASSEKGAGVPNHF.

This clone has only one observation. This rearrangement joins TRBV6-1 to TRBJ1-2; a weak D match, TRBD1 (6 bases). Germline assignment: CDR1 MNHNS and CDR2 SASEGT. CDR3 length equals 14 residues. The ends were cut back, 0 bases at V and 8 bases at J, with 13 bases in the middle. CDR3 bases: TGTGCCAGCAGTGAAGCGCTACAGGGAGGGGGCTACACCTTC. It specifies CASSEALQGGGYTF.

This chain uses TRBV3-1 (or the pseudogene TRBV3-2) with TRBJ2-7; the D gene could be TRBD1 or TRBD2 (5 bases each). Germline CDR1 and CDR2: LGHDT and YNNKEL (reference sequence). The CDR3 is 13 amino acids. Between the trimmed V and J ends, which lost 3 bases and 6 bases, there was a span of 12 bases. The chain's CDR3 is CASSQGVGREQYF. The DNA of the CDR3 is TGTGCCAGCAGCCAGGGGGTCGGTCGCGAGCAGTACTTC.

V is TRBV19 and J is TRBJ2-7, with D possibly matching TRBD2 (6 bases). The V gene lost 3 bases and the J gene lost 5 bases, with 14 bases spanning the gap. Germline V CDR1 and CDR2: LNHDA, SQIVND (reference sequence). This CDR3 is built from 14 residues. Here the CDR3 DNA reads TGTGCCAGTAGTATCGTAGGAGGGCTGCACGAGCAGTACTTC. Protein sequence: CASSIVGGLHEQYF.

The chain links TRBV6-5 to TRBJ1-2; possibly TRBD1 for D (5 bases). Per the germline V gene, CDR1 is MNHEY and CDR2 is SVGAGI. CDR3 length: 13 amino acids. V lost 7 bases and J 8 bases, leaving 17 bases between the germline ends. CDR3 sequence (DNA): TGTGCCAGCACGGGCAGGGTCCTTTGGGGCTACACCTTC. It yields the protein CASTGRVLWGYTF.

The J gene is TRBJ2-2, the V gene TRBV2, with 9 bases matching TRBD2. Germline assignment: CDR1 SNHLY and CDR2 FYNNEI. This CDR3 has 14 residues. Trimming removed 6 bases from V and 6 bases from J; junction bases left unmatched: 5. CDR3 in amino acids: CASSGWTSAGELFF. CDR3 bases: TGTGCCAGCAGCGGCTGGACTAGCGCCGGGGAGCTGTTTTTT.

V and J are TRBV11-3 and TRBJ2-1; D is undetermined. V was cut by 1 base and J by 6 bases, with 10 bases left in between. Per germline, CDR1 SGHNT and CDR2 YENEEA. CDR3 length: 14 residues. CDR3 in DNA: TGTGCCAGCAGCTTAGGAGGCTTGTCCAATGAGCAGTTCTTC. It translates to CASSLGGLSNEQFF.

V gene TRBV7-9 combines with J gene TRBJ1-1; 12 bases fit TRBD1. In germline, CDR1 is SEHNR, CDR2 FQNEAQ (reference sequence). The CDR3 loop spans 16 amino acids. After removal of 5 bases from V and 3 bases from J, the junction contained 7 bases not matched to a gene. The CDR3 loop is CASSPGQGASHTEAFF. The CDR3 DNA sequence: TGTGCCAGCAGCCCGGGACAGGGGGCCTCCCACACTGAAGCTTTCTTT.

This sequence joins TRBV7-6 and TRBJ1-5; 7 bases align to TRBD1. The CDR3 has 15 residues. Germline assignment: CDR1 SGHVS and CDR2 FNYEAQ. Trimming took 5 bases from V and 1 from J; bases not matched to a gene: 5. The CDR3 region is CASSPGQASNQPQHF. The DNA of the CDR3 is TGTGCCAGCAGCCCCGGACAGGCCAGCAATCAGCCCCAGCATTTT.

This chain joins TRBV27 and TRBJ2-3, with 8 positions matching TRBD1. CDR3 size: 14 residues. CDR1 is MNHEY, CDR2 SMNVEV, per germline (reference sequence). V shed 6 bases and J 1 base; nucleotides not matched to a gene: 3. The CDR3 DNA sequence: TGTGCCAGCAGACAGGACAGGGGCACAGATACGCAGTATTTT. It yields the protein CASRQDRGTDTQYF.

The chain carries TRBV19 and TRBJ2-7; 7 bases fit TRBD1. Germline V CDR1 and CDR2: LNHDA, SQIVND (reference sequence). Trimming cost V 10 bases and J 4 bases; bases outside gene matches: 10. The CDR3 length is 13 residues. CDR3 region: CAKPQGMRYEQYF. CDR3 nucleotides: TGTGCCAAACCACAGGGGATGAGGTACGAGCAGTACTTC.

The V and J genes are TRBV6-5 and TRBJ1-2; D unclear. V dropped 4 bases and J dropped 0 bases, with 9 bases sitting between them. In germline, CDR1 is MNHEY, CDR2 SVGAGI. This CDR3 has 14 residues. The CDR3 loop is CASSWAYSNYGYTF. The CDR3 DNA is TGTGCCAGCAGTTGGGCATATTCTAACTATGGCTACACCTTC.

This clone has more than one count but fewer than ten. The chain joins TRBV27 to TRBJ2-1; D perhaps matches TRBD2 (6 bases). The V gene lost 3 bases and the J gene lost 9 bases, with 18 bases spanning the gap. The V gene's germline CDR1 is MNHEY and CDR2 SMNVEV (reference sequence). This CDR3 is built from 15 residues. The CDR3 region is CASSFPGTPQGEQFF. Here the CDR3 DNA reads TGTGCCAGCAGTTTCCCAGGGACTCCCCAGGGTGAGCAGTTCTTC.

The chain combines TRBV10-3 with TRBJ2-7; D gene ambiguous. The CDR3 is 16 residues long. The germline V gene has CDR1 ENHRY and CDR2 SYGVKD. The germline V and J ends were trimmed by 0 bases and 4 bases, with 16 bases remaining between them. The CDR3 bases are TGTGCCATCAGTGAGTCAGGGCACGCCATCCGGTACGAGCAGTACTTC. It yields the protein CAISESGHAIRYEQYF.

The CDR3 DNA sequence: TGCAGCGTTGACCCGCGGACAGGCGGTTTTTACTATGGCTACACCTTC. Amino acid sequence: CSVDPRTGGFYYGYTF. The rearrangement links TRBV29-1 to TRBJ1-2; 7 nucleotides line up with TRBD1. The CDR3 totals 16 residues. The V gene's germline CDR1 is SQVTM and CDR2 ANQGSEA. J lost 3 bases, V lost 3 bases, and 13 bases had no gene match.

The chain links TRBV28 to TRBJ1-5, with D hard to call. The V end was cut by 4 bases, the J end by 3 bases, with 13 bases between. Germline-derived CDR1 and CDR2 are MDHEN and SYDVKM. The CDR3 is made up of 15 amino acids. CDR3 loop: CASSSPAGFNQPQHF. The DNA of the CDR3 is TGTGCCAGCAGTTCCCCGGCGGGGTTCAATCAGCCCCAGCATTTT.

The V and J genes are TRBV5-1 and TRBJ2-7; tentatively, D is TRBD1 (6 bases). Germline V gene sequence: CDR1 SGHRS, CDR2 YFSETQ. V was shortened by 4 bases and J by 1 base, with 15 bases between the two germline ends. This CDR3 has 15 residues. The CDR3 here is CASSTRQVGSYEQYF. CDR3 DNA sequence: TGCGCCAGCAGCACAAGACAGGTGGGGTCCTACGAGCAGTACTTC.

This rearrangement joins TRBV29-1 to TRBJ2-7; 14 positions match TRBD2. V dropped 4 bases and J dropped 7; count of bases not matched to a gene: 3. Germline values: CDR1 SQVTM, CDR2 ANQGSEA. This CDR3 is 13 amino acids long. The CDR3 DNA sequence: TGCAGCGTTGGGGGGACTAGCGGGAGAGAGCAGTACTTC. Amino acids: CSVGGTSGREQYF.

The chain uses TRBV6-2 or TRBV6-3 and TRBJ2-3, with 12 bases lining up with TRBD2. The V and J ends lost 2 bases and 6 bases, in that order; junction bases with no gene match: 0. This CDR3 spans 14 amino acids. Germline-derived CDR1 and CDR2 are MNHEY and SVGEGT. Written as DNA, the CDR3 is TGTGCCAGCAGTTACGGGACTAGCGGGGATACGCAGTATTTT. This translates into CASSYGTSGDTQYF.

This chain links TRBV12-3 or TRBV12-4 with TRBJ1-2, with 9 bases matching TRBD1. The CDR3 runs to 12 residues. The trim removed 6 bases at V and 4 bases at J, leaving 0 bases unmatched. In DNA form, the CDR3 reads TGTGCCAGCAGGGGACAGGGCTATGGCTACACCTTC. This translates into CASRGQGYGYTF.

The V call is TRBV5-5, the J call TRBJ1-5; weak D call: TRBD1 (5 bases). The CDR3 is 17 amino acids. The ends were cut back, 6 bases at V and 1 base at J, with 20 bases in the middle. CDR1 is SGHKS and CDR2 is YYEKEE in the germline V gene (reference sequence). CDR3 in amino acids: CASNPGTPIGSNQPQHF. The CDR3 DNA follows: TGTGCCAGCAACCCCGGGACCCCAATTGGGAGCAATCAGCCCCAGCATTTT. Using reference TRBV5-5 and TRBJ1-5 for the parts outside the CDR3, the full variable domain is DAGVTQSPTHLIKTRGQQVTLRCSPISGHKSVSWYQQVLGQGPQFIFQYYEKEERGRGNFPDRFSARQFPNYSSELNVNALLLGDSALYLCASNPGTPIGSNQPQHFGDGTRLSIL.

The genes are TRBV13 and TRBJ2-2; D gene ambiguous. The CDR3 is 15 residues long. Trimming stripped 1 base from V and 7 bases from J, with 13 bases between. The V gene's germline CDR1 is PRHDT and CDR2 FYEKMQ (reference sequence). CDR3 nucleotide sequence: TGTGCCAGCAGCTTAGTCCACCGAACAAGCGGGGAGCTGTTTTTT. It translates to CASSLVHRTSGELFF.

A note on this clone: The junction and the germline gene differ at one end; a read error may be behind it. The V gene is TRBV24-1, the J gene TRBJ2-1, with TRBD1 matching over 8 bases. This CDR3 has 15 residues. The V gene's germline CDR1 is KGHDR and CDR2 SFDVKD. The CDR3 is CATGDRGSSYNEQFF. For the CDR3, the DNA is TGTGCCACCGGTGACAGGGGTAGCTCCTACAATGAGCAGTTCTTC.